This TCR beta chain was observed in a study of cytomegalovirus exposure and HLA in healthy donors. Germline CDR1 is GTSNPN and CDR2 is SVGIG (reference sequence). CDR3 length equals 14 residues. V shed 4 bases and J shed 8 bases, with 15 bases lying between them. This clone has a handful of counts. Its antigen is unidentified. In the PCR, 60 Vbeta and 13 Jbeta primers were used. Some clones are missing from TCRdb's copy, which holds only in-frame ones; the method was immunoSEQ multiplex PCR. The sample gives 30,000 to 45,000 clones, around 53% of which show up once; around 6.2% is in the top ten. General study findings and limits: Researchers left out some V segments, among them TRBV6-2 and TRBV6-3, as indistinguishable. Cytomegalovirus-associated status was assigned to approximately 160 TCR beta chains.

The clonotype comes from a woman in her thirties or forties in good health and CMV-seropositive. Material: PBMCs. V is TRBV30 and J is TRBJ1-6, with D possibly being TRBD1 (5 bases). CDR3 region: CAWKTDGHHSPLHF. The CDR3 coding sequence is TGTGCCTGGAAGACGGACGGACACCATTCACCCCTCCACTTT.